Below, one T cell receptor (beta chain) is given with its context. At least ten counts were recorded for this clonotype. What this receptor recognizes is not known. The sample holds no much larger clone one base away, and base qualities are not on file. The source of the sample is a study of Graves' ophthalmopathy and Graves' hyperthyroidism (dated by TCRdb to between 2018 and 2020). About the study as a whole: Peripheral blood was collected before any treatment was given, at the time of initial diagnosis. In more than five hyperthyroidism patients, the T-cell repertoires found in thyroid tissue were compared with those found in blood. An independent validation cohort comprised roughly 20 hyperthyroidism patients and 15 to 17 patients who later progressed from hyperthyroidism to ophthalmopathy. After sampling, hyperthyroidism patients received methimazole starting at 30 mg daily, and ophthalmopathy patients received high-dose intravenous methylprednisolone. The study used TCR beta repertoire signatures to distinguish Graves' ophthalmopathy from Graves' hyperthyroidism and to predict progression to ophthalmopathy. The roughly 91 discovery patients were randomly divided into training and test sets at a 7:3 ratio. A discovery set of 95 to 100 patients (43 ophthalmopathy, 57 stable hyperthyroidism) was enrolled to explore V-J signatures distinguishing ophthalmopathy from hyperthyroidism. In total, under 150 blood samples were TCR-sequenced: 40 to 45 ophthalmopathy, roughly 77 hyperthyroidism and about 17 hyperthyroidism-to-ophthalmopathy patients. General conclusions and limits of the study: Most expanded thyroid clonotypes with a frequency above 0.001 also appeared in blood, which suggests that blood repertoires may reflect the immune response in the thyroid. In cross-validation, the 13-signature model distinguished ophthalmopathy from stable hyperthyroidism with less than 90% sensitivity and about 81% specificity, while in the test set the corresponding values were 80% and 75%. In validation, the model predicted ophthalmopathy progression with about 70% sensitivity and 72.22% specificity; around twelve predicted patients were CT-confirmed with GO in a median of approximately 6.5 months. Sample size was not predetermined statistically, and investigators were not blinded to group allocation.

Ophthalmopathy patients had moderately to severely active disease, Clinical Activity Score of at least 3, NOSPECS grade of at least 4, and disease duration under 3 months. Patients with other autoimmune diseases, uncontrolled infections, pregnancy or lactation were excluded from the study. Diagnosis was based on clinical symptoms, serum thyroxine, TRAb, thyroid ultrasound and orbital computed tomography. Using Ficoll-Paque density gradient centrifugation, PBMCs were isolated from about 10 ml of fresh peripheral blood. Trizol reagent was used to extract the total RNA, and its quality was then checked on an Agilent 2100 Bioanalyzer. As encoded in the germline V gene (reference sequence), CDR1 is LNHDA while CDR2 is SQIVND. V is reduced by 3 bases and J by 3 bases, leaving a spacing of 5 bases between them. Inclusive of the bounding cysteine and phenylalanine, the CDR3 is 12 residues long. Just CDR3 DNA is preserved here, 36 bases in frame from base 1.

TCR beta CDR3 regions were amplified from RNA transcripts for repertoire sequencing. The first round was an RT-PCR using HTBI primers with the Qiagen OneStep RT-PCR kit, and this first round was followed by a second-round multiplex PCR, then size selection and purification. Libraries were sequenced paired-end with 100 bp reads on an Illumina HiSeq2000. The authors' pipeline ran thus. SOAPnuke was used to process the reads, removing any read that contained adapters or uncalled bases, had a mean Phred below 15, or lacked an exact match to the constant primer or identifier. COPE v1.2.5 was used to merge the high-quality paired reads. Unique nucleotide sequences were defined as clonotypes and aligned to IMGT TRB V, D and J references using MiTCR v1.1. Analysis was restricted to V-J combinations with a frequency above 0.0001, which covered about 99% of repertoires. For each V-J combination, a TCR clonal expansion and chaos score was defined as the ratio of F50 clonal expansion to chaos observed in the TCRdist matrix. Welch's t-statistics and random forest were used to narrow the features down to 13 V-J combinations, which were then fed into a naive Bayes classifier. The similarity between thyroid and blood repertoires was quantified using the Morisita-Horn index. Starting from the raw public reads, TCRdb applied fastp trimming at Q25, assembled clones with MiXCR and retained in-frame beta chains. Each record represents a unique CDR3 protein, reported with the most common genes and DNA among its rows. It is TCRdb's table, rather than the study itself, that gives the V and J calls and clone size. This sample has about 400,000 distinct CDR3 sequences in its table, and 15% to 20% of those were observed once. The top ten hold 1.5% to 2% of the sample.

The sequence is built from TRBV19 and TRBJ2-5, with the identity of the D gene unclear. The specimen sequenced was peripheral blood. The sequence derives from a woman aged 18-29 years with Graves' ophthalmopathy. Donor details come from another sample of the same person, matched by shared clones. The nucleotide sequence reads TGTGCCAGTAGTATGGGTAAAGAGACCCAGTACTTC. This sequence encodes CASSMGKETQYF.